What follows are 5 T cell receptor beta chains derived from one specimen sequenced in a study of CXCR3-negative and CXCR3-positive naive CD8 T cells. The method, 5' RACE with UMI labels, was used to prepare the TRB cDNA libraries. TCRdb reprocessed the 5' RACE reads and stores each CDR3 protein as one record, lacking DNA. In total, the table holds around 140,000 distinct CDR3 sequences. The sample comprised naive CXCR3- CD8+ T cells from blood. Regarding subset: CD45RO-CCR7+CD27+CD95- naive CD8+ T cells lacking CXCR3 (TNR3-). Every receptor here comes from a human donor in good health. Some clones in this sample may be carry-over from other donors' samples.

The V gene is TRBV12-3 or TRBV12-4, the J gene TRBJ2-7; the D call from TCRdb, TRBD1, cannot be confirmed without DNA. The CDR3 totals 16 residues. Here the CDR3 reads CASSPSVGKAAYEQYF.

The rearrangement links TRBV7-9 to TRBJ2-1; TCRdb indicates TRBD2, and absent DNA this call remains unverified. The germline V gene encodes CDR1 SEHNR and CDR2 FQNEAQ (reference sequence). The CDR3 contains 17 residues. CDR3 loop: CASSTLEQLTPYNEQFF.

This chain uses TRBV19 with TRBJ2-7; the TCRdb D gene call, TRBD2, has no DNA to confirm it. In germline, CDR1 is LNHDA, CDR2 SQIVND (reference sequence). CDR3 length: 15 residues. CDR3 sequence: CASSPGTSGTYEQYF. Drawing the rest from reference TRBV19 and TRBJ2-7, the complete variable domain is DGGITQSPKYLFRKEGQNVTLSCEQNLNHDAMYWYRQDPGQGLRLIYYSQIVNDFQKGDIAEGYSVSREKKESFPLTVTSAQKNPTAFYLCASSPGTSGTYEQYFGPGTRLTVT.

The chain couples TRBV11-2 to TRBJ2-7; TCRdb calls TRBD1, which cannot be checked without DNA. CDR1 is SGHAT and CDR2 is FQNNGV in the germline V gene. The CDR3 has 16 residues. The CDR3 loop reads CASSSIDSSPSYEQYF. Variable domain in full (rest from reference TRBV11-2 and TRBJ2-7): EAGVAQSPRYKIIEKRQSVAFWCNPISGHATLYWYQQILGQGPKLLIQFQNNGVVDDSQLPKDRFSAERLKGVDSTLKIQPAKLEDSAVYLCASSSIDSSPSYEQYFGPGTRLTVT.

The chain couples TRBV20-1 to TRBJ2-7; no DNA is available, so the TRBD2 call from TCRdb remains unchecked. The CDR3 totals 14 residues. The germline gives CDR1 DFQATT, CDR2 SNEGSKA (reference sequence). CDR3 protein: CSAAIAGGGYEQYF.